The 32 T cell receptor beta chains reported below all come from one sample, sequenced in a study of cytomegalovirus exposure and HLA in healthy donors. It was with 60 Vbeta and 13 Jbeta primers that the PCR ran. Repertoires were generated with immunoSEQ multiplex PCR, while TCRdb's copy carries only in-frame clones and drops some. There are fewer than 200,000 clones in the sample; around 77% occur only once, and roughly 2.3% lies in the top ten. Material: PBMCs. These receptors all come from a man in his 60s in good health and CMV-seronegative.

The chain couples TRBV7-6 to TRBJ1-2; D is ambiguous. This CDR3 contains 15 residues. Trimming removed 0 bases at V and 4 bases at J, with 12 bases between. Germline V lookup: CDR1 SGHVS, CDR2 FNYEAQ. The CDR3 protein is CASSLAKEQFYGYTF. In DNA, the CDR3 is TGTGCCAGCAGCTTAGCGAAGGAACAGTTCTATGGCTACACCTTC.

In DNA form, the CDR3 reads TGTGCCTGCCGGACAGGGGTCTCCTATAATTCACCCCTCCACTTT. Translating it yields CACRTGVSYNSPLHF. The J gene is TRBJ1-6, the V gene TRBV30, with 9 nucleotides matching TRBD1. Germline trimming cut 6 bases from V and 0 bases from J; bases unmatched to any gene: 3. Germline V gene data show CDR1 as GTSNPN and CDR2 as SVGIG (reference sequence). The CDR3 runs 15 residues.

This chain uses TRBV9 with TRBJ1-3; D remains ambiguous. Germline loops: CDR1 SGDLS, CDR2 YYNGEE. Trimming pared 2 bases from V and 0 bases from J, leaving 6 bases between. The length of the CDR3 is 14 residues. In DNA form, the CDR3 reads TGTGCCAGCAGCGTGTCAGGCTCTGGAAACACCATATATTTT. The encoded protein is CASSVSGSGNTIYF.

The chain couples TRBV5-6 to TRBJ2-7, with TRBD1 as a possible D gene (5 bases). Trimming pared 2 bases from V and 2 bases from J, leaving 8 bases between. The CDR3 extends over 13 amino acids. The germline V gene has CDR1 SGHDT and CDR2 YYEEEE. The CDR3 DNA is TGTGCCAGCAGCTTAGCAGGGCCCTACGAGCAGTACTTC. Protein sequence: CASSLAGPYEQYF.

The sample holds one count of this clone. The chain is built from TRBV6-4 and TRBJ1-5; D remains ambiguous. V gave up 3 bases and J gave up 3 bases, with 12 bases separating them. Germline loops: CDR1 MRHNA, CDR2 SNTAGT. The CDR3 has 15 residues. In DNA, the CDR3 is TGTGCCAGCAGTGAGGGCCTTGCTCCCAATCAGCCCCAGCATTTT. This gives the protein CASSEGLAPNQPQHF.

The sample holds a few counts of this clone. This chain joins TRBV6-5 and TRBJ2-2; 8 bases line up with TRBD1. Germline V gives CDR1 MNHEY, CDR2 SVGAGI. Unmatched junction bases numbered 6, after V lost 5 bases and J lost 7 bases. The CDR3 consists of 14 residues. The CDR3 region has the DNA TGTGCCAGCAGTCCAGGGGGCGCGGGCGGGGAGCTGTTTTTT. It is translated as CASSPGGAGGELFF.

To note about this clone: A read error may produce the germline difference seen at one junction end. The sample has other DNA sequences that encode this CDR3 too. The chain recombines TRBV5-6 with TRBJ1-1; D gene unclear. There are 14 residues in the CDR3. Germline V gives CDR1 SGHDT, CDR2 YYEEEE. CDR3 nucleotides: TGTGCCAGCAGCTTGGAACCCGGGAACACTGAAGCTTTTTTT. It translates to CASSLEPGNTEAFF.

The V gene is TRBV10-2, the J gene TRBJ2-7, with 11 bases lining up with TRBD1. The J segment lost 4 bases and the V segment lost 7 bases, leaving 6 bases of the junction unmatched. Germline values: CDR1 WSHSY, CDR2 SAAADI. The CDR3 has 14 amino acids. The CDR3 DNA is TGCGCCAGCACCAGGACAGGGGGCCCGTACGAGCAGTACTTC. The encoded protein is CASTRTGGPYEQYF.

CDR3 nucleotides: TGTGCCAGTAGTACGATCCTACAGGGGTGGACTGAAGCTTTCTTT. Its protein is CASSTILQGWTEAFF. This chain joins TRBV19 and TRBJ1-1; TRBD1 aligns across 7 bases. This CDR3 has 15 residues. Germline loops: CDR1 LNHDA, CDR2 SQIVND (reference sequence). The V gene end was trimmed by 4 bases and the J gene end by 5 bases; junction bases not matched to a gene: 10.

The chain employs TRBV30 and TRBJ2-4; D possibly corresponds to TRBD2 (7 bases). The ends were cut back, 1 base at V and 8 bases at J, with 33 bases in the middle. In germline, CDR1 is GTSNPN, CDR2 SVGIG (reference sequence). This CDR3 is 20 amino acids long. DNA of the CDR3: TGTGCCTGGAGTGCCCGGACGGGGGGACTAAGGGGGGGGAGGGCCGACATTCAGTACTTC. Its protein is CAWSARTGGLRGGRADIQYF.

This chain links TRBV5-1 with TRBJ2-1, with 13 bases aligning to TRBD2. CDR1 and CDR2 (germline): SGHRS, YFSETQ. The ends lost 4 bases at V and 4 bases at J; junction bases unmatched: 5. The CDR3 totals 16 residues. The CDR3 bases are TGCGCCAGCAGCCTAATACTAGCGGGGGGGTACAATGAGCAGTTCTTC. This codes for CASSLILAGGYNEQFF.

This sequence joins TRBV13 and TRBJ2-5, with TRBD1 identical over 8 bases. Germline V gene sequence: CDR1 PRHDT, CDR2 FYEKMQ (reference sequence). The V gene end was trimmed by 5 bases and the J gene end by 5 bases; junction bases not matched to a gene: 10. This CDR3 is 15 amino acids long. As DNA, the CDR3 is TGTGCCAGCAGCGTAAGGACAGGGAGTTGGGAGACCCAGTACTTC. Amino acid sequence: CASSVRTGSWETQYF. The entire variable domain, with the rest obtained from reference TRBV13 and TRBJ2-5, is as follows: AAGVIQSPRHLIKEKRETATLKCYPIPRHDTVYWYQQGPGQDPQFLISFYEKMQSDKGSIPDRFSAQQFSDYHSELNMSSLELGDSALYFCASSVRTGSWETQYFGPGTRLLVL.

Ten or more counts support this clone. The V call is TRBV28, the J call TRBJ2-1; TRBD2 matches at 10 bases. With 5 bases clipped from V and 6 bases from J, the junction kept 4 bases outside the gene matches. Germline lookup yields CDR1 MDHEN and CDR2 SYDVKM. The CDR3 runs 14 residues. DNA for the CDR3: TGTGCCAGCAGTGTAGCGGGAGGAGGCAATGAGCAGTTCTTC. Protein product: CASSVAGGGNEQFF.

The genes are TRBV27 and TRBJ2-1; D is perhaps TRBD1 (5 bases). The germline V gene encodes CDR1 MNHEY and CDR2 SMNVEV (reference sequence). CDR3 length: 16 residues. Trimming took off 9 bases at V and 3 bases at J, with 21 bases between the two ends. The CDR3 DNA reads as TGTGCCAGTTCTTACAACAGGAGAGGCGACTACAATGAGCAGTTCTTC. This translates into CASSYNRRGDYNEQFF.

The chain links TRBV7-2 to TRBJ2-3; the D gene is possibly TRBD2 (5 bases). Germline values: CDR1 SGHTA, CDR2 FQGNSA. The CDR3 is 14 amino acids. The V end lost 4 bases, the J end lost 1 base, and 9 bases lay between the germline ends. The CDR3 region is CASSYGLRTDTQYF. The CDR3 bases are TGTGCCAGCAGCTACGGACTCCGCACAGATACGCAGTATTTT. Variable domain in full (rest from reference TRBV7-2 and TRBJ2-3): GAGVSQSPSNKVTEKGKDVELRCDPISGHTALYWYRQSLGQGLEFLIYFQGNSAPDKSGLPSDRFSAERTGGSVSTLTIQRTQQEDSAVYLCASSYGLRTDTQYFGPGTRLTVL.

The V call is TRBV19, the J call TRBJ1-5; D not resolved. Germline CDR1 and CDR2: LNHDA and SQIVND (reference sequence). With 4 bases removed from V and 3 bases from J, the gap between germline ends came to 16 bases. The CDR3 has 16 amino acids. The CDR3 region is CASSTSHRGVNQPQHF. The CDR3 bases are TGTGCCAGTAGTACGAGTCATAGAGGTGTCAATCAGCCCCAGCATTTT.

The CDR3 coding sequence is TGTGCCTGGAGCGTGACAGTAAGCTCTGGAAACACCATATATTTT. Translated, it gives CAWSVTVSSGNTIYF. The chain links TRBV30 to TRBJ1-3, with D tentatively TRBD1 (5 bases). The germline V and J ends were trimmed by 3 bases and 0 bases, with 12 bases remaining between them. CDR1 and CDR2 from the germline V gene are GTSNPN and SVGIG (reference sequence). The CDR3 length is 15 residues.

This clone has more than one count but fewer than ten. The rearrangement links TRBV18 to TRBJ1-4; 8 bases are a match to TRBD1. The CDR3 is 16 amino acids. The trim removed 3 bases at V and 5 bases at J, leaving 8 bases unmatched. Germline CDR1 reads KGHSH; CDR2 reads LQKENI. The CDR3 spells CASSPPNRGKNEKLFF. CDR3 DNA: TGTGCCAGCTCACCGCCCAACAGGGGGAAGAATGAAAAACTGTTTTTT.

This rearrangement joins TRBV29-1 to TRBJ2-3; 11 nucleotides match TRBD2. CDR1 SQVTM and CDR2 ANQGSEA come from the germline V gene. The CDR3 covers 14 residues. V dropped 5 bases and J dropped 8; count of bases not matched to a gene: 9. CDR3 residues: CSVITSGSGATQYF. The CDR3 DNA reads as TGCAGCGTTATAACTAGCGGGAGCGGTGCTACGCAGTATTTT.

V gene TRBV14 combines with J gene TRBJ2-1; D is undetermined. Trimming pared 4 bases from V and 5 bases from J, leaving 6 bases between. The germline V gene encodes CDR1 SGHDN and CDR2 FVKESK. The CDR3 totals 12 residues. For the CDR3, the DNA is TGTGCCAGCAGCCCACACGACAATGAGCAGTTCTTC. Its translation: CASSPHDNEQFF.

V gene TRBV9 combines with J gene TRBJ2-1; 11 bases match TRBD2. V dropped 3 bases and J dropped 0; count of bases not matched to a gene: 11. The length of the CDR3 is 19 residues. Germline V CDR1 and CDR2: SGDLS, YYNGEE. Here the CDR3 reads CASSAALTSGGLSYNEQFF. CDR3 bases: TGTGCCAGCAGCGCCGCACTCACTAGCGGGGGCCTCTCCTACAATGAGCAGTTCTTC.

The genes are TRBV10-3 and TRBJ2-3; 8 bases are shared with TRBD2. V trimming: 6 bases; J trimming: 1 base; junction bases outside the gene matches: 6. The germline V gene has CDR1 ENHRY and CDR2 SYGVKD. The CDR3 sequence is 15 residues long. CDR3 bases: TGTGCCATCAGGGATGAAGCGGGGGGCACAGATACGCAGTATTTT. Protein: CAIRDEAGGTDTQYF.

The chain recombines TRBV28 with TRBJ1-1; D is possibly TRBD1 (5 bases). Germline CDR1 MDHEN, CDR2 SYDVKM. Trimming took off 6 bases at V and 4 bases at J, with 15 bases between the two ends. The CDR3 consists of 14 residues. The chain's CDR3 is CASRPQGVGTEAFF. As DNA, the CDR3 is TGTGCCAGCAGACCTCAGGGCGTGGGCACTGAAGCTTTCTTT. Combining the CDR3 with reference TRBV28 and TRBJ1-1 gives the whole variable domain DVKVTQSSRYLVKRTGEKVFLECVQDMDHENMFWYRQDPGLGLRLIYFSYDVKMKEKGDIPEGYSVSREKKERFSLILESASTNQTSMYLCASRPQGVGTEAFFGQGTRLTVV.

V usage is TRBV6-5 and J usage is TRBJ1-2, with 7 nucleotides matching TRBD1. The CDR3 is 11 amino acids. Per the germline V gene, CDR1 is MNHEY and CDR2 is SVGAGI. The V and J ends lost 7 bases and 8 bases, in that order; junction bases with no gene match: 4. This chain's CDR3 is CASTRGQGYTF. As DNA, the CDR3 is TGTGCCAGCACTAGGGGACAGGGCTACACCTTC.

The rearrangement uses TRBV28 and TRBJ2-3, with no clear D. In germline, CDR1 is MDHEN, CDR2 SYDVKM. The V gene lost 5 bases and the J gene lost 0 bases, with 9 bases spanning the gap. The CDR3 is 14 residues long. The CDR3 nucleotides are TGTGCCAGCAGTCTGGCCGATAGCACAGATACGCAGTATTTT. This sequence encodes CASSLADSTDTQYF.

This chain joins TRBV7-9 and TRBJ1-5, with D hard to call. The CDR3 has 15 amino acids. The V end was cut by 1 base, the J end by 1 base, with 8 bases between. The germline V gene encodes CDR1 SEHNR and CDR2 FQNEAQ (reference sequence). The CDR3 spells CASSLGELSNQPQHF. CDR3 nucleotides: TGTGCCAGCAGCTTAGGAGAACTGAGCAATCAGCCCCAGCATTTT.

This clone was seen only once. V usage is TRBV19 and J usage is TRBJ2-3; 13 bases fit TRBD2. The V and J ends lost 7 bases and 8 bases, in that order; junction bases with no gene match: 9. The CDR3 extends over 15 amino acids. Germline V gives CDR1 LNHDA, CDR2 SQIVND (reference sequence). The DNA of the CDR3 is TGTGCCAGTACCCCGACTAGCGGGGGGATTGGTACGCAGTATTTT. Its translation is CASTPTSGGIGTQYF.

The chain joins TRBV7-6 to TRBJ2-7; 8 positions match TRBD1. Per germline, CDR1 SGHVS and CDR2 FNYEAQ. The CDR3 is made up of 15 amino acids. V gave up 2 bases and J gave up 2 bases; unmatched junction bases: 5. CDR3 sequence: CASSLRRDRPYEQYF. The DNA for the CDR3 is TGTGCCAGCAGCTTAAGGCGGGACAGGCCCTACGAGCAGTACTTC.

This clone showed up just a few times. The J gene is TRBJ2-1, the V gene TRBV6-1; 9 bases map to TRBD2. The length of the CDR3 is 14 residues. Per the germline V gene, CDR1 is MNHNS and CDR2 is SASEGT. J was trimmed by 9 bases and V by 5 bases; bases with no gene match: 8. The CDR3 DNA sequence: TGTGCCAGCAGTAATAGCGGGGGTACGAGTGAGCAGTTCTTC. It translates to CASSNSGGTSEQFF.

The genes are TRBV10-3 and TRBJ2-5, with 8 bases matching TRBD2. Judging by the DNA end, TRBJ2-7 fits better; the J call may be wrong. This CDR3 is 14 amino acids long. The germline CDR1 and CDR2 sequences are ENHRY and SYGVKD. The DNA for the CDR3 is TGTGCCATCAGTGAGTCACTAGCGGACTACGAGCAGTACTTC. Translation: CAISESLADYEQYF.

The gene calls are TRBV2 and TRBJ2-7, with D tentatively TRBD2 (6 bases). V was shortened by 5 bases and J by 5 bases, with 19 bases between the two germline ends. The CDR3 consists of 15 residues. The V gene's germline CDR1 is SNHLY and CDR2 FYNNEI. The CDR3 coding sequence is TGTGCCAGCAGTACCTCGTATGGCGGGGCCGACGAGCAGTACTTC. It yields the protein CASSTSYGGADEQYF.

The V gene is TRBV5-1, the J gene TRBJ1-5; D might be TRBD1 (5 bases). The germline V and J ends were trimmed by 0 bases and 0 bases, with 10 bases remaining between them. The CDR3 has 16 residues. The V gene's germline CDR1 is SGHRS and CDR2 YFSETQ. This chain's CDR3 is CASSLEGRYSNQPQHF. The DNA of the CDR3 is TGCGCCAGCAGCTTGGAGGGGCGATATAGCAATCAGCCCCAGCATTTT.